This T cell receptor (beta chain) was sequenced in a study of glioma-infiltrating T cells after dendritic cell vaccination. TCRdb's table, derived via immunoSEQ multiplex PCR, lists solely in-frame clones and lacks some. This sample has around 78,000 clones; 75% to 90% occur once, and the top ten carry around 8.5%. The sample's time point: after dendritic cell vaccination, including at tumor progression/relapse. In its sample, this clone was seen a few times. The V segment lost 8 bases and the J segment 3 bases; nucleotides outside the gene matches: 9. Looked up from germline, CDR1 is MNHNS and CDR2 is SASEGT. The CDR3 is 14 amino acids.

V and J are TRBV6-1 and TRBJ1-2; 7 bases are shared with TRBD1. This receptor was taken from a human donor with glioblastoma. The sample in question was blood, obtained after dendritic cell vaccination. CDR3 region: CASRDSWHDYGYTF. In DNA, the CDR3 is TGTGCCAGCCGGGACAGTTGGCATGACTATGGCTACACCTTC.